This TCR beta chain came from a study of blood T cell repertoires in COVID-19. As handled by the study authors: Amplified reference gene primers provided the basis for estimating nucleated cell counts. The table came from immunoSEQ multiplex PCR; TCRdb's copy has only in-frame clones and leaves some out. That table furnishes V, J and clone size, whereas the DNA furnished D and trimming. The table lists tens of thousands of clones, approximately 80% of them singletons. Germline CDR1 is SGHAT and CDR2 is FQNNGV. Unmatched junction bases numbered 4, after V lost 3 bases and J lost 3 bases. This CDR3 comprises 14 residues.

Sequencing was done on a sample of peripheral blood. The chain employs TRBV11-2 and TRBJ2-7; 8 bases agree with TRBD1. The clonotype originates from a woman of 80 years or more with acute or convalescent COVID-19. The CDR3 here is CASSFGTGHYEQYF. The CDR3 DNA is TGTGCCAGCAGCTTCGGGACAGGCCACTACGAGCAGTACTTC.